This T cell receptor beta chain was sequenced during a study of T cell responses to AZD1222 COVID-19 vaccine. The CDR3 runs to 15 residues. CDR1 is MNHEY and CDR2 is SMNVEV in the germline V gene (reference sequence). V lost 5 bases to trimming and J lost 5 bases; unmatched junction nucleotides: 7. Assay used: immunoSEQ multiplex PCR; TCRdb lists only in-frame clones, some missing. The table has 160,000 or so clones, roughly 90% seen once. This material consisted of peripheral blood, taken on day 0 of AZD1222 vaccination. The chain employs TRBV27 and TRBJ1-3, with 9 bases identical to TRBD1. This receptor was taken from an adult in good health. CDR3 in amino acids: CASSPDRGLRNTIYF. CDR3 nucleotides: TGTGCCAGCAGTCCAGACAGGGGGTTGAGAAACACCATATATTTT.